This is a list of T cell receptor beta chains from one sample in a study of blood T cell repertoires in COVID-19. This table comes from immunoSEQ multiplex PCR, and its TCRdb copy is limited to in-frame clones, with some not included. The sample consists of some 68,000 clones, 90% of them appearing once. Material: peripheral blood. These receptors came from a man aged 50 to 59 with COVID-19, enrolled during active disease. CDR3s include the opening cysteine and the closing phenylalanine or tryptophan. D genes are given only for firm matches. Only some rows state a clone size, as once, few, many or a class for expanded clones.

NA,TRBJ1-2,15,NA,TRBV29-1,TGCAGCGTGAATCTTGGGAGAGGGCCGGACTATGGCTACACCTTC,CSVNLGRGPDYGYTF
NA,TRBJ1-2,14,once,TRBV28,TGTGCCAGCAGTTTAGGGCGTCTGGTCTATGGCTACACCTTC,CASSLGRLVYGYTF
NA,TRBJ2-7,15,NA,TRBV20-1,TGCAGTGCTAATGACCTCACCCGCGGACAGTCCGAGCAGTACTTC,CSANDLTRGQSEQYF
TRBD1,TRBJ1-4,19,NA,TRBV28,TGTGCCAGCAGTAAAATTACAGGGGGTGTTCTCCGAGATAATGAAAAACTGTTTTTT,CASSKITGGVLRDNEKLFF
NA,TRBJ2-2,15,NA,TRBV19,TGTGCCAGTAGTATAGACAGGGGTCGGACCGGGGAGCTGTTTTTT,CASSIDRGRTGELFF
NA,TRBJ2-1,13,NA,TRBV3-1/TRBV3-2,TGTGCCAGCAGCTCACTAGTAGACAATGAGCAGTTCTTC,CASSSLVDNEQFF
TRBD1,TRBJ2-7,15,NA,TRBV6-1,TGTGCCAGCAGTGAAGGGACAGGAGGCACCTACGAGCAGTACTTC,CASSEGTGGTYEQYF
TRBD1,TRBJ2-7,14,NA,TRBV5-1,TGCGCCAGCAGATCAAGGACAGGGATGACCGAGCAGTACTTC,CASRSRTGMTEQYF
TRBD1,TRBJ2-3,16,NA,TRBV19,TGTGCCAGTAGTATAGTGGCAGGGGGCGCAGTCGATACGCAGTATTTT,CASSIVAGGAVDTQYF
NA,TRBJ2-3,15,NA,TRBV9,TGTGCCAGCAGCGATTCTGTCAGGGAGGCAGATACGCAGTATTTT,CASSDSVREADTQYF
NA,TRBJ2-3,12,NA,TRBV18,TGTGCCAGCTCACCAGAGATCGATACGCAGTATTTT,CASSPEIDTQYF
TRBD1,TRBJ2-7,14,once,TRBV2,TGTGCCAGCAGCGTGGGACAGGGGTCGGGGGAGCAGTACTTC,CASSVGQGSGEQYF
TRBD1,TRBJ2-7,15,NA,TRBV7-9,TGTGCCAGCAGCTGGGTCGTGGACAGGGGGTCCGAGCAGTACTTC,CASSWVVDRGSEQYF
TRBD1,TRBJ1-6,14,NA,TRBV6-6,TGTGCCAGCAGTTCCGACAGGGGTAATTCACCCCTCCACTTT,CASSSDRGNSPLHF
TRBD2,TRBJ2-3,16,NA,TRBV6-1,TGTGCCAGCAGTGGTCGGACTAGCGGGAGCACAGATACGCAGTATTTT,CASSGRTSGSTDTQYF
NA,TRBJ1-2,13,NA,TRBV2,TGTGCCAGCAGCCTGACAACAATGAATGGCTACACCTTC,CASSLTTMNGYTF
TRBD2,TRBJ2-1,16,NA,TRBV24-1,TGTGCCACCAGTGAGCCTACTAGCGGGAAGATAGATGAGCAGTTCTTC,CATSEPTSGKIDEQFF
TRBD1,TRBJ1-1,16,NA,TRBV5-1,TGCGCCAGCAGCTCGTCACTCGGACAGGGAGGGACTGAAGCTTTCTTT,CASSSSLGQGGTEAFF
NA,TRBJ1-1,14,NA,TRBV19,TGTGCCAGTAGTATCCCGGGACACATGACTGAAGCTTTCTTT,CASSIPGHMTEAFF
NA,TRBJ2-1,15,NA,TRBV7-3,TGTGCCAGCAGCTTAACCCCCCTCGGTTCCAATGAGCAGTTCTTC,CASSLTPLGSNEQFF
NA,TRBJ2-7,14,NA,TRBV27,TGTGCCAGCAGGCCCACAGGCCTCATCAGCGAGCAGTACTTC,CASRPTGLISEQYF
TRBD1,TRBJ2-1,15,once,TRBV5-1,TGCGCCAGCAGCTTGGGAGGGACAGTTGTGAATGAGCAGTTCTTC,CASSLGGTVVNEQFF
TRBD1,TRBJ1-3,16,once,TRBV10-3,TGTGCCATCAGTGGGGACAGGAGAGACTCTGGAAACACCATATATTTT,CAISGDRRDSGNTIYF
TRBD1,TRBJ2-5,16,NA,TRBV18,TGTGCCAGCTCACTTCGGACAGGGAGGAGGGTAGAGACCCAGTACTTC,CASSLRTGRRVETQYF
NA,TRBJ1-1,15,NA,TRBV4-2,TGTGCCAGCAGCCAAGTAACAGGTCGCGACACTGAAGCTTTCTTT,CASSQVTGRDTEAFF
NA,TRBJ2-7,13,NA,TRBV3-1/TRBV3-2,TGTGCCAGCACCGGACAGTGGAAATACGAGCAGTACTTC,CASTGQWKYEQYF
NA,TRBJ1-1,13,NA,TRBV19,TGTGCCAGTAGTATGACAAGGAACACTGAAGCTTTCTTT,CASSMTRNTEAFF
TRBD2,TRBJ2-3,15,NA,TRBV29-1,TGCAGCGTTGAACAGCTAGCGGGAGGCACAGATACGCAGTATTTT,CSVEQLAGGTDTQYF
TRBD2,TRBJ2-1,16,once,TRBV9,TGTGCCAGCAGCGCCACGGGACTAGCGGGAGGCAATGAGCAGTTCTTC,CASSATGLAGGNEQFF
TRBD1,TRBJ2-3,17,NA,TRBV20-1,TGCAGTGCTAGTTCGGGCCCCGGGACAGGGCGCACAGATACGCAGTATTTT,CSASSGPGTGRTDTQYF
NA,TRBJ2-1,11,NA,TRBV6-5,TGTGCCACTAGGGAGTACAATGAGCAGTTCTTC,CATREYNEQFF
NA,TRBJ2-1,14,NA,TRBV6-5,TGTGCCAGCAGTTACGGGCAGGGAGGCAATGAGCAGTTCTTC,CASSYGQGGNEQFF
NA,TRBJ1-1,12,NA,TRBV12-3/TRBV12-4,TGTGCCAGCAGTTTAGGGCAGGCTGAAGCTTTCTTT,CASSLGQAEAFF
TRBD2,TRBJ2-3,16,NA,TRBV5-4,TGTGCCAGCAGCTTGGGGACTAGCGGGATCACAGATACGCAGTATTTT,CASSLGTSGITDTQYF
TRBD1,TRBJ1-2,15,NA,TRBV19,TGTGCCAGTAGCGCTAGCCCGGGACAGGGTACTGGCTACACCTTC,CASSASPGQGTGYTF
NA,TRBJ1-4,12,NA,TRBV23-1,TGCGCCCCCCGTAACCCGGGGGAAAAACTGTTTTTT,CAPRNPGEKLFF
TRBD2,TRBJ2-3,18,once,TRBV6-2/TRBV6-3,TGTGCCAGCAGTGGAAGTAGCGGGAGGGCCTTTAGGACAGATACGCAGTATTTT,CASSGSSGRAFRTDTQYF
NA,TRBJ1-6,18,NA,TRBV5-1,TGCGCCAGCAGCTTGCAGGGGCTGGTAAGCTCCTATAATTCACCCCTCCACTTT,CASSLQGLVSSYNSPLHF
NA,TRBJ1-5,14,few,TRBV10-2,TGCGCCAGCAGTACAGACAGGACGGGTCAGCCCCAGCATTTT,CASSTDRTGQPQHF
NA,TRBJ1-1,13,NA,TRBV10-3,TGTGCCATCAGTCCATCGGGGAACACTGAAGCTTTCTTT,CAISPSGNTEAFF
NA,TRBJ1-1,12,NA,TRBV12-3/TRBV12-4,TGTGCCAGCAGTCGCGTATCGGCTGAAGCTTTCTTT,CASSRVSAEAFF
TRBD2,TRBJ2-1,14,NA,TRBV19,TGTGCCAGTAGTACAAGCGGGAGTTTGAATGAGCAGTTCTTC,CASSTSGSLNEQFF
NA,TRBJ2-1,13,NA,TRBV5-1,TGCGCCAGCAGCTTTCCCGAGAACAATGAGCAGTTCTTC,CASSFPENNEQFF
NA,TRBJ2-6,15,NA,TRBV30,TGTGCCTGGGACAGTTCAAGTACTGGGGCCAACGTCCTGACTTTC,CAWDSSSTGANVLTF
NA,TRBJ1-1,13,NA,TRBV12-3/TRBV12-4,TGTGCCAGCAGCCCAGGGCCGTCCCCTGAAGCTTTCTTT,CASSPGPSPEAFF
NA,TRBJ2-3,16,NA,TRBV13,TGTGCCAGCAGCTTAGGCCCCCCGGGAAGCACAGATACGCAGTATTTT,CASSLGPPGSTDTQYF